The clone carrying this T cell receptor beta chain came up many times. Its matching antigen is unknown. Mismatch with germline at one junction end may stem from a read error. The CDR3 sequence is 15 residues long. The germline V gene has CDR1 SGHTA and CDR2 FQGTGA. Time point given: persistent/refractory GD, antithyroid drugs over 5 years with positive TRAb. PBMCs provided the RNA from which the TCR library was made. These data originate in a study of regulatory T cells in long-lasting Graves disease. Whole-study results and caveats: Among the persistent patients, 2,741 public clonotypes were shared, more than the roughly 900 shared among new patients. Repertoires from persistent disease leaned toward TRBV28, TRBJ1-2 and TRBJ2-5.

Library construction for TCR beta used iRepertoire HTBI primers and Arm-PCR of CDR3 regions. One entry per CDR3 protein, called by TCRdb with MiXCR from the multiplex PCR reads. The sample lists 600,000 to 850,000 distinct CDR3 sequences, 30% occurring once. The V and J genes are TRBV7-3 and TRBJ2-7; D is unresolved. The sample here was peripheral blood mononuclear cells (PBMCs), taken when the disease was refractory, from a patient treated with antithyroid drugs. The TCR was taken from a female donor with Graves disease. As DNA, the CDR3 is TGTGCCAGCAGTTTAAGTGGCGGATTGGTATACGAGCAGTACTTC. Translated: CASSLSGGLVYEQYF.